This is a list of T cell receptor beta chains from one sample in a study of blood T cell repertoires in COVID-19. Sequenced by immunoSEQ multiplex PCR; TCRdb stores in-frame clones only, minus some. This table holds more than 200,000 clones, roughly 90% found once. The sample consisted of PBMCs or T cells enriched from blood (not recorded which). The origin of the receptors is a woman in her thirties who had recovered from COVID-19. CDR3s include the opening cysteine and the closing phenylalanine or tryptophan. Fields, in order: D gene, J gene, clone size, V gene, CDR3 protein, CDR3 DNA. D genes are given only for firm matches. Size tells how often a clone was seen (once, few, many) or the class of an expanded clone, and some rows leave it out.

d_gene: -; j_gene: TRBJ1-1; abundance: -; v_gene: TRBV3-1/TRBV3-2; CDR3aa: CASSQALRGTSEAFF; CDR3nt: TGTGCCAGCAGCCAGGCCCTAAGGGGAACCTCCGAAGCTTTCTTT
d_gene: TRBD1; j_gene: TRBJ1-2; abundance: -; v_gene: TRBV19; CDR3aa: CASSIPGQPEKDGYTF; CDR3nt: TGTGCCAGTAGTATCCCGGGACAGCCAGAAAAAGATGGCTACACCTTC
d_gene: TRBD1; j_gene: TRBJ1-5; abundance: -; v_gene: TRBV4-1; CDR3aa: CASSQGTFRTGGNQPQHF; CDR3nt: TGCGCCAGCAGCCAAGGGACCTTTCGGACAGGGGGCAATCAGCCCCAGCATTTT
d_gene: TRBD2; j_gene: TRBJ2-1; abundance: -; v_gene: TRBV3-1/TRBV3-2; CDR3aa: CASSQGTSSRGEQFF; CDR3nt: TGTGCCAGCAGCCAGGGGACTAGCTCCCGGGGTGAGCAGTTCTTC
d_gene: -; j_gene: TRBJ1-2; abundance: -; v_gene: TRBV11-2; CDR3aa: CASSPSGNYGYTF; CDR3nt: TGTGCCAGCAGCCCCTCGGGTAACTATGGCTACACCTTC
d_gene: -; j_gene: TRBJ2-5; abundance: -; v_gene: TRBV7-9; CDR3aa: CASSTILGRETQYF; CDR3nt: TGTGCCAGCAGCACTATCCTGGGTAGGGAGACCCAGTACTTC
d_gene: -; j_gene: TRBJ2-3; abundance: -; v_gene: TRBV4-1; CDR3aa: CASSYEGSSTDTQYF; CDR3nt: TGCGCCAGCAGTTATGAGGGATCTAGCACAGATACGCAGTATTTT
d_gene: -; j_gene: TRBJ1-5; abundance: -; v_gene: TRBV19; CDR3aa: CASSYGLSQPQHF; CDR3nt: TGTGCCAGTAGCTACGGGTTGAGCCAGCCCCAGCATTTT
d_gene: -; j_gene: TRBJ1-1; abundance: -; v_gene: TRBV4-1; CDR3aa: CASSQEPRGSTEAFF; CDR3nt: TGCGCCAGCAGCCAAGAGCCGCGAGGGAGCACTGAAGCTTTCTTT
d_gene: -; j_gene: TRBJ1-5; abundance: -; v_gene: TRBV28; CDR3aa: CASTNPGVGNQPQHF; CDR3nt: TGTGCCAGCACCAACCCAGGGGTCGGGAATCAGCCCCAGCATTTT
d_gene: -; j_gene: TRBJ1-2; abundance: -; v_gene: TRBV12-3/TRBV12-4; CDR3aa: CASSLGAYDTF; CDR3nt: TGTGCCAGCAGTTTAGGGGCATACGACACCTTC
d_gene: -; j_gene: TRBJ2-7; abundance: -; v_gene: TRBV19; CDR3aa: CASSSTGEQYF; CDR3nt: TGTGCCAGTAGTTCCACCGGGGAGCAGTACTTC
d_gene: -; j_gene: TRBJ1-3; abundance: -; v_gene: TRBV5-5; CDR3aa: CASTTFPGVEGPGNTIYF; CDR3nt: TGTGCCAGCACCACCTTTCCGGGGGTGGAGGGGCCTGGAAACACCATATATTTT
d_gene: TRBD1; j_gene: TRBJ1-4; abundance: -; v_gene: TRBV2; CDR3aa: CASQPGQRNEKLFF; CDR3nt: TGTGCCAGTCAACCGGGACAGAGAAATGAAAAACTGTTTTTT
d_gene: -; j_gene: TRBJ2-7; abundance: once; v_gene: TRBV7-2; CDR3aa: CASTPRGEGAYEQYF; CDR3nt: TGTGCCAGCACTCCTCGGGGGGAGGGGGCCTACGAGCAGTACTTC
d_gene: -; j_gene: TRBJ1-4; abundance: -; v_gene: TRBV2; CDR3aa: CASRTDSEEKLFF; CDR3nt: TGTGCCAGCAGAACGGACTCAGAGGAAAAACTGTTTTTT
d_gene: TRBD1; j_gene: TRBJ1-1; abundance: -; v_gene: TRBV10-3; CDR3aa: CAISFSGTVNTEAFF; CDR3nt: TGTGCCATCAGTTTTTCTGGGACAGTGAACACTGAAGCTTTCTTT
d_gene: -; j_gene: TRBJ2-7; abundance: -; v_gene: TRBV12-2; CDR3aa: CASRLTREEQYF; CDR3nt: TGTGCAAGTCGCTTAACTAGAGAGGAGCAGTACTTC
d_gene: -; j_gene: TRBJ1-1; abundance: -; v_gene: TRBV6-5; CDR3aa: CASIFVGGLITEAFF; CDR3nt: TGTGCCAGCATCTTCGTTGGGGGACTAATCACTGAAGCTTTCTTT
d_gene: -; j_gene: TRBJ1-5; abundance: -; v_gene: TRBV27; CDR3aa: CASTSRERNQPQHF; CDR3nt: TGTGCCAGCACTTCCAGGGAACGCAATCAGCCCCAGCATTTT
d_gene: -; j_gene: TRBJ1-2; abundance: once; v_gene: TRBV6-5; CDR3aa: CASRGEGYPDYGYTF; CDR3nt: TGTGCCAGCCGGGGGGAGGGTTACCCTGACTATGGCTACACCTTC
d_gene: TRBD1; j_gene: TRBJ1-1; abundance: once; v_gene: TRBV9; CDR3aa: CASSVGFAGQGWSNTEAFF; CDR3nt: TGTGCCAGCAGCGTAGGATTTGCGGGACAGGGTTGGAGCAACACTGAAGCTTTCTTT
d_gene: -; j_gene: TRBJ2-7; abundance: -; v_gene: TRBV4-3; CDR3aa: CASSQRHRSSYEQYF; CDR3nt: TGCGCCAGCAGCCAAAGACACCGAAGCTCCTACGAGCAGTACTTC
d_gene: -; j_gene: TRBJ1-2; abundance: -; v_gene: TRBV19; CDR3aa: CASSSLGQNYGYTF; CDR3nt: TGTGCCAGTAGTAGCCTCGGACAGAACTATGGCTACACCTTC
d_gene: TRBD2; j_gene: TRBJ2-1; abundance: -; v_gene: TRBV27; CDR3aa: CASSYSGRAVYNEQFF; CDR3nt: TGTGCCAGCAGTTATAGCGGGAGGGCCGTATACAATGAGCAGTTCTTC
d_gene: TRBD2; j_gene: TRBJ2-1; abundance: many; v_gene: TRBV6-5; CDR3aa: CASTSGTNNEQFF; CDR3nt: TGTGCCAGCACATCCGGGACTAACAATGAGCAGTTCTTC
d_gene: -; j_gene: TRBJ2-3; abundance: -; v_gene: TRBV19; CDR3aa: CASSNNRDTQYF; CDR3nt: TGTGCCAGTAGTAACAACAGGGATACGCAGTATTTT
d_gene: -; j_gene: TRBJ1-2; abundance: -; v_gene: TRBV6-4; CDR3aa: CASSDRGGYGYTF; CDR3nt: TGTGCCAGCAGTGACAGGGGTGGCTATGGCTACACCTTC
d_gene: -; j_gene: TRBJ1-2; abundance: -; v_gene: TRBV28; CDR3aa: CASSLGGAYYGYTF; CDR3nt: TGTGCCAGCAGTTTAGGCGGGGCCTACTATGGCTACACCTTC
d_gene: TRBD1; j_gene: TRBJ1-2; abundance: -; v_gene: TRBV28; CDR3aa: CASSLNPLLQGARGYTF; CDR3nt: TGTGCCAGCAGCTTAAATCCTTTACTACAGGGGGCAAGAGGCTACACCTTC
d_gene: -; j_gene: TRBJ1-3; abundance: -; v_gene: TRBV15; CDR3aa: CATSRDLSATSGNTIYF; CDR3nt: TGTGCCACCAGCAGAGATTTGAGCGCCACCTCTGGAAACACCATATATTTT
d_gene: TRBD2; j_gene: TRBJ2-5; abundance: -; v_gene: TRBV27; CDR3aa: CASSLSSWGTSGSMKTQYF; CDR3nt: TGTGCCAGCAGTTTATCGTCCTGGGGGACTAGCGGGAGTATGAAGACCCAGTACTTC
d_gene: -; j_gene: TRBJ2-3; abundance: -; v_gene: TRBV12-3/TRBV12-4; CDR3aa: CASSPPTDTQYF; CDR3nt: TGTGCCAGCAGTCCCCCGACAGATACGCAGTATTTT
d_gene: -; j_gene: TRBJ1-2; abundance: -; v_gene: TRBV28; CDR3aa: CASSPTRTGSYGYTF; CDR3nt: TGTGCCAGCAGTCCCACCCGGACGGGATCCTATGGCTACACCTTC
d_gene: -; j_gene: TRBJ1-5; abundance: -; v_gene: TRBV3-1/TRBV3-2; CDR3aa: CASSPGHRQPQHF; CDR3nt: TGTGCCAGCAGCCCAGGGCACCGGCAGCCCCAGCATTTT
d_gene: TRBD2; j_gene: TRBJ2-7; abundance: -; v_gene: TRBV28; CDR3aa: CASTLAGAVFAYF; CDR3nt: TGTGCCAGCACACTAGCGGGAGCTGTGTTTGCGTACTTC
d_gene: -; j_gene: TRBJ2-7; abundance: -; v_gene: TRBV20-1; CDR3aa: CSARDDEQYF; CDR3nt: TGCAGTGCTAGAGACGACGAGCAGTACTTC
d_gene: TRBD1; j_gene: TRBJ2-7; abundance: -; v_gene: TRBV18; CDR3aa: CASSIRTGASSYEQYF; CDR3nt: TGTGCCAGCTCCATTAGGACAGGGGCCAGCTCCTACGAGCAGTACTTC
d_gene: -; j_gene: TRBJ2-7; abundance: -; v_gene: TRBV5-6; CDR3aa: CAPELVPNEQYF; CDR3nt: TGTGCCCCCGAGCTAGTCCCCAACGAGCAGTACTTC
d_gene: TRBD2; j_gene: TRBJ2-5; abundance: -; v_gene: TRBV11-2; CDR3aa: CASSSGLQETQYF; CDR3nt: TGTGCCAGCAGCTCGGGACTACAAGAGACCCAGTACTTC
d_gene: TRBD2; j_gene: TRBJ2-1; abundance: -; v_gene: TRBV6-2/TRBV6-3; CDR3aa: CASSYLASGRVYTYNEQFF; CDR3nt: TGTGCCAGCAGTTACTTGGCCAGCGGGAGAGTTTATACCTACAATGAGCAGTTCTTC